This is a list of T cell receptor beta chains from one sample in a study of OX40 agonist ivuxolimab in advanced cancers. TCRdb keeps only in-frame clones here, not all; method: immunoSEQ multiplex PCR. The sample lists 66,000 or so clones, 75% to 90% occurring once. Specimen: CD4+ or CD8+ T cells sorted from blood, collected in a trial of the OX40 agonist ivuxolimab. These receptors were collected from an adult with an advanced solid tumor such as melanoma, head and neck, liver or kidney cancer. The CDR3 runs from the conserved cysteine through the conserved F or W. Fields, in order: CDR3 protein, CDR3 length, V gene.

CDR3 protein: CASTTGGAGGRDTQYF
CDR3 length: 16
V gene: TRBV28

CDR3 protein: CASKIGANVLTF
CDR3 length: 12
V gene: TRBV28

CDR3 protein: CASSIWGPYNEQFF
CDR3 length: 14
V gene: TRBV19

CDR3 protein: CSADRGYTGELFF
CDR3 length: 13
V gene: TRBV29-1

CDR3 protein: CASTPLAAKEQFF
CDR3 length: 13
V gene: TRBV7-8

CDR3 protein: CASSLVWGQGIPYEQYF
CDR3 length: 17
V gene: TRBV11-2

CDR3 protein: CAISSGTGKTEKLFF
CDR3 length: 15
V gene: TRBV10-3

CDR3 protein: CASSTPGLAGPNEQYF
CDR3 length: 16
V gene: TRBV13

CDR3 protein: CASSLFQKSDNEQFF
CDR3 length: 15
V gene: TRBV7-3

CDR3 protein: CASSCRDSCLYF
CDR3 length: 12
V gene: TRBV6-9

CDR3 protein: CASRSLGTGTGELFF
CDR3 length: 15
V gene: TRBV7-3

CDR3 protein: CSVKGQGNEKLFF
CDR3 length: 13
V gene: TRBV29-1

CDR3 protein: CASSTRGAAVPYEQYF
CDR3 length: 16
V gene: TRBV18

CDR3 protein: CASSAILNKNIQYF
CDR3 length: 14
V gene: TRBV7-2

CDR3 protein: CAINPGAANYGYTF
CDR3 length: 14
V gene: TRBV10-3

CDR3 protein: CATSVGTGGNSPLHF
CDR3 length: 15
V gene: TRBV15

CDR3 protein: CAVQGSNTGELFF
CDR3 length: 13
V gene: TRBV2

CDR3 protein: CAWMPGQGAGETQYF
CDR3 length: 15
V gene: TRBV30

CDR3 protein: CASSFGQIGYNEQFF
CDR3 length: 15
V gene: TRBV7-9

CDR3 protein: CASSLGPNNGQFF
CDR3 length: 13
V gene: TRBV7-2

CDR3 protein: CASRVGTKNEQYF
CDR3 length: 13
V gene: TRBV5-1

CDR3 protein: CATSRVGGGNTGELFF
CDR3 length: 16
V gene: TRBV15

CDR3 protein: CASSVGLDTQYF
CDR3 length: 12
V gene: TRBV9

CDR3 protein: CASSSNRDGYTF
CDR3 length: 12
V gene: TRBV7-2

CDR3 protein: CAKYREDNSPLHF
CDR3 length: 13
V gene: TRBV7-3

CDR3 protein: CSVDPGTNTGELFF
CDR3 length: 14
V gene: TRBV29-1